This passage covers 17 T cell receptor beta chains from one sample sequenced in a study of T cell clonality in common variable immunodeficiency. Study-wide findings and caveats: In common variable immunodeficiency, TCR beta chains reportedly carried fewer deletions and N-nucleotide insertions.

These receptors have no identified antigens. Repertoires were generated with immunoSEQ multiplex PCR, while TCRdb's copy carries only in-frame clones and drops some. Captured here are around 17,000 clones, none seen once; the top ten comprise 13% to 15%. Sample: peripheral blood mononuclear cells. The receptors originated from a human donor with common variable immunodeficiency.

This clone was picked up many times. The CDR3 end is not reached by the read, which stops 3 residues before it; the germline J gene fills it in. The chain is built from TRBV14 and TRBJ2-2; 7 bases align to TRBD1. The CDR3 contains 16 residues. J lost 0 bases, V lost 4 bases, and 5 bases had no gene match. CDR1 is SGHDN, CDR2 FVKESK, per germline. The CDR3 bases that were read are TGTGCCAGCAGCCCCCGCGGACAGGCGAACACCGGGGAG. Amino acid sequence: CASSPRGQANTGE. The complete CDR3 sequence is CASSPRGQANTGELFF.

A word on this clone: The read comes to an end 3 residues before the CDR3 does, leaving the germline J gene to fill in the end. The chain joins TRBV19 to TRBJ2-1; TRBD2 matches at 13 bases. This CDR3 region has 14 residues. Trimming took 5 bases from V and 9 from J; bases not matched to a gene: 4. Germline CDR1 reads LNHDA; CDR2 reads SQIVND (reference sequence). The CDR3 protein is CASSPRTSGGEQFF. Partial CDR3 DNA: TGTGCCAGTAGTCCTCGGACTAGCGGGGGTGAG.

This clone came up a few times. CDR3 protein: CASSSGLAIRTQYF. CDR3 DNA, as far as it was read: TGTGCCAGCAGTTCTGGACTAGCGATTCGTACG. The chain carries TRBV6-2 or TRBV6-3 and TRBJ2-3; the match to TRBD2 covers 9 bases. The read halts 3 residues ahead of the CDR3 end, with the missing end drawn from the germline J gene. From germline, CDR1 is MNHEY and CDR2 SVGEGT. V lost 4 bases and J lost 8; bases outside the gene matches: 7. CDR3 length: 14 residues.

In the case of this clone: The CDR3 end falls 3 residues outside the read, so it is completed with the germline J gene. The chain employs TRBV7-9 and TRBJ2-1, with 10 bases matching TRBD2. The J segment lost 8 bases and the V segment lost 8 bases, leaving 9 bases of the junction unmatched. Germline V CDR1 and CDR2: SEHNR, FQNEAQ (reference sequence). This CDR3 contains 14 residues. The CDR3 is CASLSGRGFDEQFF. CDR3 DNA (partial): TGTGCCAGCCTGAGCGGGAGGGGTTTCGATGAG. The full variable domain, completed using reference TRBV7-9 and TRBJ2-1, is DTGVSQNPRHKITKRGQNVTFRCDPISEHNRLYWYRQTLGQGPEFLTYFQNEAQLEKSRLLSDRFSAERPKGSFSTLEIQRTEQGDSAMYLCASLSGRGFDEQFFGPGTRLTVL.

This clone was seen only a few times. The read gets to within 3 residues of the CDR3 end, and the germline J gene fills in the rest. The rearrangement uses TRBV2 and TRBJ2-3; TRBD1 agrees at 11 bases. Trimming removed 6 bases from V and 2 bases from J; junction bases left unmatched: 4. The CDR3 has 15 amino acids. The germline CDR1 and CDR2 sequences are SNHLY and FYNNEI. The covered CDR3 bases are TGTGCCAGCAGCGGACAGGGGGCGCCCACAGATACG. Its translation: CASSGQGAPTDT. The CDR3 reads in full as CASSGQGAPTDTQYF.

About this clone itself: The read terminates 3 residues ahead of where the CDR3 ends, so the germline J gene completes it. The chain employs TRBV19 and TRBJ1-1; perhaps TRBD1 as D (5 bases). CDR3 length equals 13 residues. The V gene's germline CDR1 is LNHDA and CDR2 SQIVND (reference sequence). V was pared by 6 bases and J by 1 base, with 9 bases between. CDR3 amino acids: CASRPTGNTEAFF. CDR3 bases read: TGTGCCAGTAGACCTACAGGGAACACTGAA.

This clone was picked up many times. The sequenced part of the CDR3 DNA is TGTGCCAGCTCACCACGCGGGGACAGGGCCTATGGC. Its translation: CASSPRGDRAYG. In full, the CDR3 reads CASSPRGDRAYGYTF. This sequence joins TRBV18 and TRBJ1-2; 9 positions agree with TRBD1. Read coverage stops 3 residues before the CDR3 terminus; the germline J gene supplies the remainder. Germline V gene sequence: CDR1 KGHSH, CDR2 LQKENI. Trimming at V came to 1 base and at J to 4 bases, leaving 4 bases not matched to a gene. The CDR3 loop spans 15 amino acids.

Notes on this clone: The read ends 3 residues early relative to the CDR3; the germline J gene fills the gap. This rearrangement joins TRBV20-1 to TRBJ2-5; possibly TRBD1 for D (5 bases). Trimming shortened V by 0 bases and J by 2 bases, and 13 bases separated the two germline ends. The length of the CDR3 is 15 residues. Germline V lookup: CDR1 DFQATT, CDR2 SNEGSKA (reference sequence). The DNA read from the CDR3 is TGCAGTGCTAGAGATGGGCGGACACCGCAAGAGACC. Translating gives CSARDGRTPQET. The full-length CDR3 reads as CSARDGRTPQETQYF.

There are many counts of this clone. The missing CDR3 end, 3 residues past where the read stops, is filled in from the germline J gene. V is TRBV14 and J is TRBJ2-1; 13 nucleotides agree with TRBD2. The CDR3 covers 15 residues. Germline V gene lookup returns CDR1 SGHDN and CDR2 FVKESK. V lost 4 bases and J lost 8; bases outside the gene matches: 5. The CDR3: CASSLTSGRFDEQFF. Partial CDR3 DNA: TGTGCCAGCAGCCTGACTAGCGGGAGGTTCGATGAG.

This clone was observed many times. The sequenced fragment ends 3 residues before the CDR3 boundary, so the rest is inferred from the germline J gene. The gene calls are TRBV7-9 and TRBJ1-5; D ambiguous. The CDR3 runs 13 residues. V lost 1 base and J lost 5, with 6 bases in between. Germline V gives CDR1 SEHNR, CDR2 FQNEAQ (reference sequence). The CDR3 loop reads CASSLGQDQPQHF. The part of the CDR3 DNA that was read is TGTGCCAGCAGCTTAGGGCAGGATCAGCCC.

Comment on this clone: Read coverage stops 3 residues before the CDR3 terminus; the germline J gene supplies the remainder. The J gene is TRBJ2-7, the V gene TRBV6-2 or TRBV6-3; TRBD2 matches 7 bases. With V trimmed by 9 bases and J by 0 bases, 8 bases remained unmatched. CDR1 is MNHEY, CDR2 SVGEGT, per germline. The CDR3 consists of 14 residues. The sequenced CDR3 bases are TGTGCCAGTGTTATGGGAGGGGTCTCCTACGAG. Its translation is CASVMGGVSYE. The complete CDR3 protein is CASVMGGVSYEQYF.

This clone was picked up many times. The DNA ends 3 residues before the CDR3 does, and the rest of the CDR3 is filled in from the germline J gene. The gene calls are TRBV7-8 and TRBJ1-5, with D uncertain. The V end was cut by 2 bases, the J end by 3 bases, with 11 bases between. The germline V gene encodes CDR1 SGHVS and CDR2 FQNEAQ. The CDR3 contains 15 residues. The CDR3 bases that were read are TGTGCCAGCAGCTTAAAGACACAATTCAATCAGCCC. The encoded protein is CASSLKTQFNQP. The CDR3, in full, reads CASSLKTQFNQPQHF.

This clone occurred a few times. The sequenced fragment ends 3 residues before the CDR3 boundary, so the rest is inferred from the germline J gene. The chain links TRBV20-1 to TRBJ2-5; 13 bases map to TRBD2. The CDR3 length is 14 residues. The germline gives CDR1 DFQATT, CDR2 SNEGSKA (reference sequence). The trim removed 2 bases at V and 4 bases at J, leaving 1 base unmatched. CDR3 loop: CSARRTSGGETQYF. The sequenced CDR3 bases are TGCAGTGCTAGAAGGACTAGCGGGGGAGAGACC.

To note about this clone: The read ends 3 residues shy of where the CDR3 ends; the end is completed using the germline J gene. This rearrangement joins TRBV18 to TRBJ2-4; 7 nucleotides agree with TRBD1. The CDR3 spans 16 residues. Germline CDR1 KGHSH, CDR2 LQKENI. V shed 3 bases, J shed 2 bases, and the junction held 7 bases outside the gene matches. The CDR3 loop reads CASSPLQGITKNIQYF. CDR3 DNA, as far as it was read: TGTGCCAGCTCACCCTTACAGGGGATAACCAAAAACATT.

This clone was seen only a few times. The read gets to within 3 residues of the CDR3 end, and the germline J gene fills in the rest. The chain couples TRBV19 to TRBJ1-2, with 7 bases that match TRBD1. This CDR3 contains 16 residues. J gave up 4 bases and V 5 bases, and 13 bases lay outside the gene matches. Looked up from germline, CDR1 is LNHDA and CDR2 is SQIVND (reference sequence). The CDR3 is CASSLRVGGGSYGYTF. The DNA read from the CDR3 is TGTGCCAGTAGTCTAAGAGTCGGAGGGGGCAGCTATGGC. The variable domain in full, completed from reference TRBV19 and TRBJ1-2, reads DGGITQSPKYLFRKEGQNVTLSCEQNLNHDAMYWYRQDPGQGLRLIYYSQIVNDFQKGDIAEGYSVSREKKESFPLTVTSAQKNPTAFYLCASSLRVGGGSYGYTFGSGTRLTVV.

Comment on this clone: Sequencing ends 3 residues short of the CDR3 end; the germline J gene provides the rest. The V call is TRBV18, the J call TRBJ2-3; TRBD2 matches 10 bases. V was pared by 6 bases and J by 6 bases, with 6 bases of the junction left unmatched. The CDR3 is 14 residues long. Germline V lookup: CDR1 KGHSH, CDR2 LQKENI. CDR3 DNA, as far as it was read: TGTGCCAGCTCCCCGGGACTAGCGCGGGATACG. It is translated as CASSPGLARDT. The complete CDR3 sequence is CASSPGLARDTQYF.

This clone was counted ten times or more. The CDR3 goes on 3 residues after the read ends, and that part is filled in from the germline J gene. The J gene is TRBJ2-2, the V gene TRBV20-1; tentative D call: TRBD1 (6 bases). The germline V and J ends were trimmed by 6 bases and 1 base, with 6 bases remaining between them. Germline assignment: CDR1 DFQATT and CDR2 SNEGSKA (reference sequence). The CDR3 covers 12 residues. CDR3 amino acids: CSAGQNTGELFF. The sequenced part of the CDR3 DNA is TGCAGTGCGGGACAGAACACCGGGGAG.